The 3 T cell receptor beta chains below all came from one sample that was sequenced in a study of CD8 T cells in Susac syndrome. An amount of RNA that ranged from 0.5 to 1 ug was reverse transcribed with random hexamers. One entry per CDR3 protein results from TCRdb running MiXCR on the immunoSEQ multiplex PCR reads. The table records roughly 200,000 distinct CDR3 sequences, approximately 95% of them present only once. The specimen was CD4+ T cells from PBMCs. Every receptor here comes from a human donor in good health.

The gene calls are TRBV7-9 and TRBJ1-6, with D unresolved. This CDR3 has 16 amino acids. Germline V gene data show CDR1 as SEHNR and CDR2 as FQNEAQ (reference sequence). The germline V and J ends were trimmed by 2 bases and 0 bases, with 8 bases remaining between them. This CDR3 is CASSLLSSSYNSPLHF. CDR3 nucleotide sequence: TGTGCCAGCAGCTTACTATCCAGCTCCTATAATTCACCCCTCCACTTT.

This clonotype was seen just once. In DNA, the CDR3 is TGTGCCTGGAATAAGGTCGGAGGGGTATTTCTCACCGGGGAGCTGTTTTTT. It is translated as CAWNKVGGVFLTGELFF. V usage is TRBV30 and J usage is TRBJ2-2; D possibly corresponds to TRBD2 (6 bases). This CDR3 contains 17 residues. Germline lookup yields CDR1 GTSNPN and CDR2 SVGIG (reference sequence). Trimming cost V 4 bases and J 4 bases, with 22 bases left between them.

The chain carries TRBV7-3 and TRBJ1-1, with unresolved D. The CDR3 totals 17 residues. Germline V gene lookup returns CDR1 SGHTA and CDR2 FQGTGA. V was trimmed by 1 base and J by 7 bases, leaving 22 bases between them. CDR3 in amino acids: CASSLSGGAGVLVEAFF. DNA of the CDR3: TGTGCCAGCAGCTTAAGTGGCGGCGCTGGGGTATTGGTTGAAGCTTTCTTT.